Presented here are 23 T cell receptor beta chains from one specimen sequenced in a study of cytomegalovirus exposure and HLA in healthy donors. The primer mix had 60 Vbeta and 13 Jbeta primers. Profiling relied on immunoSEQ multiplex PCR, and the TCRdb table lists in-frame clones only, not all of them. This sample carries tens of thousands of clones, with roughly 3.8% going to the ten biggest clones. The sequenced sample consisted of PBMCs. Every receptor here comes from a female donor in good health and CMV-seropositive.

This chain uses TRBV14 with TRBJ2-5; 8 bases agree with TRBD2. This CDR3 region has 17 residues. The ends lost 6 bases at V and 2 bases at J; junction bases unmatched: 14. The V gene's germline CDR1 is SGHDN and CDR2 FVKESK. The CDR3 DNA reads TGTGCCAGCAGTGACCGTGGGCGGGGGGTCCTTCAAGAGACCCAGTACTTC. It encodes CASSDRGRGVLQETQYF.

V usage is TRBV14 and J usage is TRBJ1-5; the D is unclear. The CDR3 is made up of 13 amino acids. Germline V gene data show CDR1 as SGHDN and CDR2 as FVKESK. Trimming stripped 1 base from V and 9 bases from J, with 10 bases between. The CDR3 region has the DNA TGTGCCAGCAGCCAAGTAGTAGCCGGGCCCCAGCATTTT. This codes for CASSQVVAGPQHF.

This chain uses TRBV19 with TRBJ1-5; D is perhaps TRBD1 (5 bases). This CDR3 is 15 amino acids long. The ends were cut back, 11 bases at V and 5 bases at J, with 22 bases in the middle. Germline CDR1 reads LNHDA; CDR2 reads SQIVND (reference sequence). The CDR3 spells CAPRGRVGGYQPQHF. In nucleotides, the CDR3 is TGTGCCCCCCGGGGGAGGGTCGGGGGATATCAGCCCCAGCATTTT.

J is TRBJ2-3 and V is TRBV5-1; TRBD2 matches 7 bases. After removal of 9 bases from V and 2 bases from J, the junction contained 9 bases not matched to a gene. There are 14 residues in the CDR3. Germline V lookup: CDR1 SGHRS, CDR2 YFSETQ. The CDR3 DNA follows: TGCGCCACCGCGGAACTAGCGCTCACAGATACGCAGTATTTT. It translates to CATAELALTDTQYF.

The CDR3 region has the DNA TGTGCCAGCAGCTTATCCACAGGGCCCTTTTACGAGCAGTACTTC. Protein sequence: CASSLSTGPFYEQYF. V usage is TRBV7-9 and J usage is TRBJ2-7; D is possibly TRBD1 (6 bases). This CDR3 comprises 15 residues. Germline loops: CDR1 SEHNR, CDR2 FQNEAQ (reference sequence). The V end was cut by 2 bases, the J end by 4 bases, with 15 bases between.

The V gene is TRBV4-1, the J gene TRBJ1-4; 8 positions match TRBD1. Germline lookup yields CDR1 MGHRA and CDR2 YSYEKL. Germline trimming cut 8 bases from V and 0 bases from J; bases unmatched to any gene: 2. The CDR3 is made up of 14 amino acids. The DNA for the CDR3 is TGCGCCAGCGAACAGGGGGCAACTAATGAAAAACTGTTTTTT. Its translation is CASEQGATNEKLFF.

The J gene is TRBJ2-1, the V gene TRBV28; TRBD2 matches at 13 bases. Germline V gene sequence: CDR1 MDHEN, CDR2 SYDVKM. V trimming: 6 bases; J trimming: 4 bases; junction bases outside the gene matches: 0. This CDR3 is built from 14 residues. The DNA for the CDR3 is TGTGCCAGCAGACTAGCGGGAGGGTACAATGAGCAGTTCTTC. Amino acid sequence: CASRLAGGYNEQFF.

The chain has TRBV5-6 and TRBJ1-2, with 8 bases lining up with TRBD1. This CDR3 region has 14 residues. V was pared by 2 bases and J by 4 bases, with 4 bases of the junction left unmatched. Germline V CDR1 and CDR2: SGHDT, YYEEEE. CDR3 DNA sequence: TGTGCCAGCAGCTTAGGACAGGGTCCCTATGGCTACACCTTC. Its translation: CASSLGQGPYGYTF.

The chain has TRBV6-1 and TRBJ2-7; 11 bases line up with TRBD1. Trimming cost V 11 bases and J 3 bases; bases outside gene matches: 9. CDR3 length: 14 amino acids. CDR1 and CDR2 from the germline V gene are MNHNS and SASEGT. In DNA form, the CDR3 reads TGTGCCCACCATCCCGGGACAGGGGGCTACGAGCAGTACTTC. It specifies CAHHPGTGGYEQYF.

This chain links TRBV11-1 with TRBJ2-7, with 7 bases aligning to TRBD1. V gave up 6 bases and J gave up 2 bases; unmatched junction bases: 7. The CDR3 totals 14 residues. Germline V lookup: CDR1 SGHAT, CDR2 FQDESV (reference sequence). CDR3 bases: TGTGCCAGCAGGCCAATCACAGGGGCCTACGAGCAGTACTTC. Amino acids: CASRPITGAYEQYF.

The CDR3 protein is CASSLGGERPPLHF. CDR3 bases: TGTGCCAGCAGCTTAGGAGGCGAGCGTCCGCCCCTCCACTTT. The chain joins TRBV7-8 to TRBJ1-6, with no clear D. Germline CDR1 and CDR2: SGHVS and FQNEAQ. There are 14 residues in the CDR3. V was shortened by 1 base and J by 13 bases, with 14 bases between the two germline ends.

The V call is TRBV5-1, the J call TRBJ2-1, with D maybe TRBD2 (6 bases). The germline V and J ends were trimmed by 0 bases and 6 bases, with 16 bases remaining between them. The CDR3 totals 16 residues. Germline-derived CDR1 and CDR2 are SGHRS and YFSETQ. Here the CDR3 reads CASSLEALGGVNEQFF. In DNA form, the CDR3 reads TGCGCCAGCAGCTTGGAAGCACTCGGAGGGGTCAATGAGCAGTTCTTC.

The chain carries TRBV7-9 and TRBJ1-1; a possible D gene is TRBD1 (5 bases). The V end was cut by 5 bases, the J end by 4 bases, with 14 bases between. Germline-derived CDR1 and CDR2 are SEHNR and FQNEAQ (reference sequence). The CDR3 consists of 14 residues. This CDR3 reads CASSHGGGGTEAFF. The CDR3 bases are TGTGCCAGCAGCCACGGTGGGGGGGGCACTGAAGCTTTCTTT.

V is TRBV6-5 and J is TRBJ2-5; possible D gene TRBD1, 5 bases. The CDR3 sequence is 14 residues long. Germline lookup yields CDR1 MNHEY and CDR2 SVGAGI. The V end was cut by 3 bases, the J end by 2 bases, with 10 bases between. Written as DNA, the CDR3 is TGTGCCAGCAGTTATTTTAGGGGACAAGAGACCCAGTACTTC. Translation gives CASSYFRGQETQYF.

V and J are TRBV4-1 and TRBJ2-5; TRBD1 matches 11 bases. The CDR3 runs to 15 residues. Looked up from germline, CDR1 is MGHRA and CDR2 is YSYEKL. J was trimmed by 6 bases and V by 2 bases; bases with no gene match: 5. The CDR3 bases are TGCGCCAGCAGCCAATTCGGACAGGGGGCGAAGACCCAGTACTTC. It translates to CASSQFGQGAKTQYF.

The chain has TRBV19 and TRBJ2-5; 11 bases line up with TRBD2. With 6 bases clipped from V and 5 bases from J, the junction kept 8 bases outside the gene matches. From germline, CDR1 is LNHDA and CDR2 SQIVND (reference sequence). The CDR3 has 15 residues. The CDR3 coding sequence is TGTGCCAGTAGGGAATCTAGCGGGAGGACGGAGACCCAGTACTTC. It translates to CASRESSGRTETQYF.

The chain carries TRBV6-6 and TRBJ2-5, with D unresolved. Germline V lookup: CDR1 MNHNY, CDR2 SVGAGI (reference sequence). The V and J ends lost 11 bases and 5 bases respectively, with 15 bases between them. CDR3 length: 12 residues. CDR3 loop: CASMSQRETQYF. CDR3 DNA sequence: TGTGCCTCCATGTCGCAGAGGGAGACCCAGTACTTC.

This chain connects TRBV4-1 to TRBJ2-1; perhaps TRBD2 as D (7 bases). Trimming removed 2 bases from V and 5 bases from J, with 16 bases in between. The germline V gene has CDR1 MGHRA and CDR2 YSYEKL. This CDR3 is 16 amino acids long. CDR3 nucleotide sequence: TGCGCCAGCAGCCAATGGCCCGCGCGGGGGCACAATGAGCAGTTCTTC. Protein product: CASSQWPARGHNEQFF.

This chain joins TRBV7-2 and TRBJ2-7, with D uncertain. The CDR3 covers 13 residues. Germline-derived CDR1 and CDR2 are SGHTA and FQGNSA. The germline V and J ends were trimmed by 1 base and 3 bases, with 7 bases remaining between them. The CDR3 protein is CASSLVLGYEQYF. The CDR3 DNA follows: TGTGCCAGCAGCTTAGTTCTAGGCTACGAGCAGTACTTC.

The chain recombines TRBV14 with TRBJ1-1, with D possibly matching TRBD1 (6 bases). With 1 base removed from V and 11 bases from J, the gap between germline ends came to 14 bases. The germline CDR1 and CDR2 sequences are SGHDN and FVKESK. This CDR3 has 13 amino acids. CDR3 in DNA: TGTGCCAGCAGCCAAGCCGGGACACTCGTTGCTTTCTTT. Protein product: CASSQAGTLVAFF.

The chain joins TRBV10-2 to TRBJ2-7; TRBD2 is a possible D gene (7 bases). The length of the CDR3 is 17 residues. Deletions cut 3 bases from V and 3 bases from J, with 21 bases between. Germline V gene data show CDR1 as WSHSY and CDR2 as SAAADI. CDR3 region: CASSDGRVGGRGYEQYF. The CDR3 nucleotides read TGCGCCAGCAGTGATGGGAGAGTCGGGGGGCGAGGCTACGAGCAGTACTTC.

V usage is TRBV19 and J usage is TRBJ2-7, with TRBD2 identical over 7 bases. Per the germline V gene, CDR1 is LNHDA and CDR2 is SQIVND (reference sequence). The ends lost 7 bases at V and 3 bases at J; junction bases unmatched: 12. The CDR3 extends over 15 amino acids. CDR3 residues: CASTTSGTGNYEQYF. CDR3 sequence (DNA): TGTGCCAGTACCACGAGCGGGACGGGGAACTACGAGCAGTACTTC.

This chain's CDR3 is CASSQVLGTSGEETQYF. Here the CDR3 DNA reads TGCGCCAGCAGCCAAGTCTTAGGGACTAGCGGAGAAGAGACCCAGTACTTC. The V and J genes are TRBV4-1 and TRBJ2-5; 11 nucleotides align to TRBD2. Per germline, CDR1 MGHRA and CDR2 YSYEKL. This CDR3 region has 17 residues. J gave up 3 bases and V 1 base, and 7 bases lay outside the gene matches.